One sample yielded the 15 T cell receptor beta chains listed below, sequenced in a study of cytomegalovirus exposure and HLA in healthy donors (dated by TCRdb to the late 2010s). Libraries were built with the immunoSEQ multiplex PCR assay. For the multiplex PCR, a mixture combining 60 forward primers for TCR Vbeta segments and 13 reverse primers for TCR Jbeta segments was used. TCRdb provides this immuneACCESS table in a form limited to in-frame rearrangements. Some clones are lacking; in checked studies, under half of them reflect an unresolved V gene, and why the rest are absent is not known. This sample comprises around 120,000 clones, over 65% of them detected only once. The leading ten clones occupy around 3.7% of the sample. Source material: PBMCs. All receptors come from a man aged 30 to 45 in good health and CMV-seronegative.

The chain uses TRBV11-3 and TRBJ1-1; D is possibly TRBD1 (5 bases). V lost 1 base and J 1 base, leaving 10 bases between the germline ends. CDR3 length equals 15 residues. CDR1 SGHNT and CDR2 YENEEA come from the germline V gene. The CDR3 protein is CASSLGGGTNTEAFF. CDR3 coding DNA: TGTGCCAGCAGCTTAGGCGGAGGGACGAACACTGAAGCTTTCTTT.

The CDR3 sequence is CASSKGAGDSYNEQFF. CDR3 nucleotides: TGTGCCAGCAGCAAAGGCGCAGGGGACTCCTACAATGAGCAGTTCTTC. The chain carries TRBV21-1 and TRBJ2-1; the D call TRBD1 from the table was never checked on the DNA. TRBV21-1 constitutes a pseudogene. The CDR3 has 16 amino acids.

This rearrangement joins TRBV30 to TRBJ1-4; possible D gene TRBD1, 6 bases. The germline V gene encodes CDR1 GTSNPN and CDR2 SVGIG (reference sequence). Trimming took 0 bases from V and 4 from J, leaving 15 bases between them. This CDR3 spans 16 amino acids. The CDR3 sequence: CAWSVLAGDGNEKLFF. The CDR3 DNA follows: TGTGCCTGGAGTGTACTGGCAGGGGACGGTAATGAAAAACTGTTTTTT. Filled out from reference TRBV30 and TRBJ1-4, the complete variable domain reads SQTIHQWPATLVQPVGSPLSLECTVEGTSNPNLYWYRQAAGRGLQLLFYSVGIGQISSEVPQNLSASRPQDRQFILSSKKLLLSDSGFYLCAWSVLAGDGNEKLFFGSGTQLSVL.

This clone showed up just a few times. V and J are TRBV5-1 and TRBJ1-5, with a tentative D call TRBD1 (6 bases). The V end lost 3 bases, the J end lost 1 base, and 17 bases lay between the germline ends. CDR1 is SGHRS and CDR2 is YFSETQ in the germline V gene. The length of the CDR3 is 17 residues. The CDR3 loop reads CASSYWPQGNSNQPQHF. CDR3 bases: TGCGCCAGCAGCTACTGGCCTCAGGGGAACAGCAATCAGCCCCAGCATTTT.

The chain joins TRBV27 to TRBJ1-2; D is uncertain. Looked up from germline, CDR1 is MNHEY and CDR2 is SMNVEV (reference sequence). V was trimmed by 6 bases and J by 0 bases, leaving 11 bases between them. There are 14 residues in the CDR3. CDR3 nucleotides: TGTGCCAGCAGCCGCGAGATGGCTAACTATGGCTACACCTTC. This encodes CASSREMANYGYTF.

The genes are TRBV9 and TRBJ2-7; maybe TRBD1 (6 bases). Germline CDR1 and CDR2: SGDLS and YYNGEE. Trimming pared 0 bases from V and 2 bases from J, leaving 12 bases between. This CDR3 has 15 residues. The CDR3 protein is CASSVGAGVTYEQYF. CDR3 sequence (DNA): TGTGCCAGCAGCGTAGGGGCAGGGGTGACCTACGAGCAGTACTTC.

Note on this clone: Other DNA sequences in the sample encode the same CDR3. The rearrangement joins TRBV30 to TRBJ1-5; 9 nucleotides align to TRBD1. The CDR3 is 14 residues long. Germline V gene sequence: CDR1 GTSNPN, CDR2 SVGIG (reference sequence). With V trimmed by 0 bases and J by 4 bases, 1 base remained unmatched. The CDR3: CAWSVDRGNQPQHF. The CDR3, as DNA: TGTGCCTGGAGTGTAGACAGGGGGAATCAGCCCCAGCATTTT.

V gene TRBV28 combines with J gene TRBJ2-7, with a tentative D call TRBD1 (7 bases). This CDR3 spans 18 amino acids. With 6 bases removed from V and 3 bases from J, the gap between germline ends came to 27 bases. Germline values: CDR1 MDHEN, CDR2 SYDVKM. CDR3 loop: CASSSGSRGAKDSYEQYF. CDR3 coding DNA: TGTGCCAGCAGCAGCGGTTCCAGGGGGGCCAAAGACAGCTACGAGCAGTACTTC.

The genes are TRBV27 and TRBJ1-2, with D unresolved. Deletions cut 0 bases from V and 0 bases from J, with 8 bases between. This CDR3 comprises 15 residues. CDR1 is MNHEY, CDR2 SMNVEV, per germline (reference sequence). CDR3 region: CASSLSNRTNYGYTF. CDR3 nucleotide sequence: TGTGCCAGCAGTTTATCAAACAGAACTAACTATGGCTACACCTTC.

This clone was detected only once. The chain links TRBV5-1 to TRBJ2-1; D perhaps matches TRBD1 (7 bases). The CDR3 is 13 residues long. V was cut by 4 bases and J by 8 bases, with 13 bases left in between. Germline V gene sequence: CDR1 SGHRS, CDR2 YFSETQ. CDR3 loop: CASSPGGPDEQFF. The CDR3 DNA follows: TGCGCCAGCAGCCCAGGGGGGCCGGATGAGCAGTTCTTC.

Points on this clone: The sample has other DNA sequences that encode this CDR3 too. This rearrangement joins TRBV9 to TRBJ1-1; TRBD1 matches 7 bases. From germline, CDR1 is SGDLS and CDR2 YYNGEE. The junction had 8 bases not matched to a gene; V was cut back by 0 bases and J by 6 bases. The CDR3 is made up of 15 amino acids. In DNA, the CDR3 is TGTGCCAGCAGCGTAGAAGGGGGCGCGATGTCTGAAGCTTTCTTT. Translation: CASSVEGGAMSEAFF.

CDR3 nucleotide sequence: TGTGCCAGCAGCCAAGACAACACAGGGAAGGCTTTCTTT. This gives the protein CASSQDNTGKAFF. The chain is built from TRBV14 and TRBJ1-1; the D gene is possibly TRBD1 (6 bases). Trimming left V 0 bases short and J 11 bases short, with 13 bases between. Germline V gene data show CDR1 as SGHDN and CDR2 as FVKESK. This CDR3 region has 13 residues.

CDR3 coding DNA: TGTGCCAGCAGCTCCGACAGGCCCCCGGGGACTGAAGCTTTCTTT. It specifies CASSSDRPPGTEAFF. V gene TRBV7-9 combines with J gene TRBJ1-1, with a possible D match to TRBD1 (6 bases). The CDR3 is made up of 15 amino acids. CDR1 is SEHNR, CDR2 FQNEAQ, per germline (reference sequence). V lost 4 bases and J 5 bases, leaving 17 bases between the germline ends.

The chain is built from TRBV27 and TRBJ1-5; no clear D gene. Germline values: CDR1 MNHEY, CDR2 SMNVEV (reference sequence). V was trimmed by 0 bases and J by 9 bases, leaving 9 bases between them. The CDR3 consists of 13 residues. In nucleotides, the CDR3 is TGTGCCAGCAGTTTATCACCGCTGGCGCCCCAGCATTTT. Its translation is CASSLSPLAPQHF.

The sample holds one count of this clone. The CDR3 is CASSLFRDRGQGEQFF. The CDR3 bases are TGTGCCAGCAGTTTATTCCGGGACAGGGGGCAGGGAGAGCAGTTCTTC. The chain couples TRBV28 to TRBJ2-1; 12 bases map to TRBD1. Germline V gene data show CDR1 as MDHEN and CDR2 as SYDVKM. There are 16 residues in the CDR3. J was trimmed by 10 bases and V by 1 base; bases with no gene match: 8.